Here is one T cell receptor beta chain with its context. What it binds is not known. The PCR employed 60 Vbeta primers together with 13 Jbeta primers. Sequenced by immunoSEQ multiplex PCR; TCRdb stores in-frame clones only, minus some. This sample has 200,000 or so clones; 65% to 85% occur once, and the top ten carry about 3%. CDR3 length: 14 residues. From germline, CDR1 is SGHRS and CDR2 YFSETQ. Trimming stripped 3 bases from V and 1 base from J, with 7 bases between. The data were obtained in a study of cytomegalovirus exposure and HLA in healthy donors. The study's findings and limits: Links to common viral pathogens appeared, in a later analysis, for several of the most significant clusters.

The sequence was collected from a man aged 30 to 39 in good health and CMV-seronegative. The chain couples TRBV5-1 to TRBJ2-2, with D maybe TRBD1 (5 bases). The sample taken for sequencing was PBMCs. The CDR3 protein is CASSSTGNTGELFF. The CDR3 DNA is TGCGCCAGCAGCTCCACAGGGAACACCGGGGAGCTGTTTTTT.